This T cell receptor beta chain derives from a study of regulatory T cells. Every patient with CD3G deficiency had evidence of autoimmunity. Concerning this clone: What it binds is not known.

The primer mix had 52 TRBV and 13 TRBJ primers. Produced via immunoSEQ multiplex PCR; TCRdb's table is partial and in-frame only. The profile shows tens of thousands of clones, 92% of them singletons. V was shortened by 2 bases and J by 3 bases, with 14 bases between the two germline ends. Germline V gene data show CDR1 as SGHVS and CDR2 as FQNEAQ. This CDR3 spans 16 amino acids. General study findings and limits: Regulatory T cells showed the strongest V-J pair restriction and V/J gene skewing among patient repertoires. In CD3G-deficient patients, conventional CD4+ T cells were enriched for hydrophobic CDR3 residues at positions 6 and 7.

The specimen was conventional CD4+ T cells sorted from blood. This chain joins TRBV7-8 and TRBJ2-1; D is perhaps TRBD2 (6 bases). The sequence was collected from a person under 30 with CD3G deficiency. The CDR3 region is CASSLMAGNLYNEQFF. CDR3 nucleotide sequence: TGTGCCAGCAGCTTAATGGCGGGGAACCTCTACAATGAGCAGTTCTTC.